Described below is a single TCR beta chain sequence and its context. Its matching antigen is unknown. These data are taken from a study of T cell responses to AZD1222 COVID-19 vaccine. General observations from the study: Vaccine-associated CD4 TCRs spanned spike, dominant at 160-218 and 743-854. White British donors predominated, females outnumbered males, and clonal diversity was possibly underestimated. With two AZD1222 doses given, Spike-specific TCR breadth and depth both rose.

Libraries were prepared by immunoSEQ multiplex PCR; TCRdb keeps only in-frame clonotypes and omits some of them. The table lists almost 80,000 clones, around 90% of them singletons, with roughly 24% in the top ten. The V gene lost 1 base and the J gene lost 3 bases, with 8 bases spanning the gap. This CDR3 region has 14 residues. Germline values: CDR1 SGHNT, CDR2 YENEEA. The sequence was obtained from an adult in good health. The chain is built from TRBV11-3 and TRBJ2-3, with D maybe TRBD2 (5 bases). Sample: peripheral blood, taken on day 0 of AZD1222 vaccination. The CDR3 protein is CASSLGLATDTQYF. Written as DNA, the CDR3 is TGTGCCAGCAGCTTAGGGCTAGCTACAGATACGCAGTATTTT.